Listed below are T cell receptor beta chains from one sample, sequenced in a study of blood T cell repertoires in COVID-19. Data came from immunoSEQ multiplex PCR; TCRdb stores just in-frame clones and leaves some out. The sample includes 360,000 or so clones, approximately 89% seen only once; the top ten take roughly 4%. Sequences were obtained from peripheral blood. The source of these receptors is a woman aged 55-70 years with COVID-19, enrolled during active disease. CDR3s include the opening cysteine and the closing phenylalanine or tryptophan. The D gene is left open where the match is weak. Rows give clone size only sometimes, using once, few, many, or a class for an expanded clone.

j_gene	d_gene	abundance	v_gene	CDR3nt	CDR3aa
TRBJ2-5	-	-	TRBV19	TGTGCCAGTAGTATAGATTTGACTAGGCGAGCGACCCAGTACTTC	CASSIDLTRRATQYF
TRBJ1-4	TRBD1	-	TRBV15	TGTGCCACCAGCAGAGATCAGGGGGCGGGAGATGAAAAACTGTTTTTT	CATSRDQGAGDEKLFF
TRBJ2-7	-	-	TRBV7-2	TGTGCCAGCAGCGTGAGGAGCGGCGACGAGCAGTACTTC	CASSVRSGDEQYF
TRBJ2-5	TRBD2	-	TRBV5-1	TGCGCCAGCAGCCAATTGACTAGCGGGGGCCGGGGGGAGACCCAGTACTTC	CASSQLTSGGRGETQYF
TRBJ1-3	-	-	TRBV7-9	TGTGCCAGCAGCTTATTATCGGTCACCTCTGGAAACACCATATATTTT	CASSLLSVTSGNTIYF
TRBJ1-2	-	-	TRBV28	TGTGCCAGCAGTTTTCGGGTAGACTATGGCTACACCTTC	CASSFRVDYGYTF
TRBJ2-1	TRBD2	once	TRBV18	TGTGCCAGCTCACCACGGACTAGCGGACTCCAAGAGCAGTTCTTC	CASSPRTSGLQEQFF
TRBJ2-1	TRBD1	-	TRBV7-9	TGTGCCAGCAGCTCTACAGGGGATTTTTGGGCCAATGAGCAGTTCTTC	CASSSTGDFWANEQFF
TRBJ1-4	TRBD1	-	TRBV10-1	TGCGCCAGCAGTCGGGACAGGGAGGGAAAACTGTTTTTT	CASSRDREGKLFF
TRBJ2-5	TRBD1	-	TRBV2	TGTGCCAGCAAACAGGGGTCACAAGAGACCCAGTACTTC	CASKQGSQETQYF
TRBJ1-5	-	-	TRBV20-1	TGCAGTGCTAGTCCGCAGGCAGGTCAGCCCCAGCATTTT	CSASPQAGQPQHF
TRBJ1-1	-	-	TRBV19	TGTGCCAGTAGTCCCGGGTCCATGAACACTGAAGCTTTCTTT	CASSPGSMNTEAFF
TRBJ1-5	-	-	TRBV7-9	TGTGCCAGCAGCTTGCGGGGAGGCAATCAGCCCCAGCATTTT	CASSLRGGNQPQHF
TRBJ2-3	-	-	TRBV5-4	TGTGCCAGCAGCCCGGGACAGCTCCGCCGGGGGGATACGCAGTATTTT	CASSPGQLRRGDTQYF
TRBJ2-7	TRBD1	-	TRBV7-9	TGTGCCAGCAGTTCGAGGTACCGGGACAGGGACTCCTACGAGCAGTACTTC	CASSSRYRDRDSYEQYF
TRBJ1-4	TRBD1	few	TRBV7-9	TGTGCCAGCAGCTGGGGACAGGGGGCCGAAAAACTGTTTTTT	CASSWGQGAEKLFF
TRBJ1-6	TRBD1	-	TRBV20-1	TGCAGTGCTAGTTGGGGGACAGGGGGCGAAGGGGGTAACTCACCCCTCCACTTT	CSASWGTGGEGGNSPLHF
TRBJ1-5	-	-	TRBV5-6	TGTGCCAGCAGCCCGGGAAGGGGCAATCAGCCCCAGCATTTT	CASSPGRGNQPQHF
TRBJ1-5	TRBD1	once	TRBV28	TGTGCCAGCAGGAAAGGACAGGGAGGTCAGCCCCAGCATTTT	CASRKGQGGQPQHF
TRBJ1-2	-	-	TRBV18	TGTGCCAGCTCACGACTCGACTATGGCTACACCTTC	CASSRLDYGYTF
TRBJ2-2	TRBD2	-	TRBV19	TGTGCCAGTAGCCCTAGCGGGGGGGCGGGCACCGGGGAGCTGTTTTTT	CASSPSGGAGTGELFF
TRBJ1-2	TRBD1	-	TRBV19	TGTGCCAGTAGAGGCACAGGGGTATATGGCTACACCTTC	CASRGTGVYGYTF
TRBJ2-5	TRBD1	-	TRBV7-2	TGTGCCAGCAGCTTACGGACAGGGGATAGGGTGACCCAGTACTTC	CASSLRTGDRVTQYF
TRBJ1-1	-	-	TRBV6-6	TGTGCCAGCAGTTGGGGCAGGGAAGTAATCGGCACTGAAGCTTTCTTT	CASSWGREVIGTEAFF
TRBJ1-2	TRBD1	-	TRBV30	TGTGCCTGGAGTGTAGATCATGCGACAGGGGGCCGCTATGGCTACACCTTC	CAWSVDHATGGRYGYTF
TRBJ1-1	-	-	TRBV13	TGTGCCAGCAGCTTATACAGAGCTCCGAACACTGAAGCTTTCTTT	CASSLYRAPNTEAFF
TRBJ1-3	-	-	TRBV9	TGTGCCAGCAGCCCACCGAGGGAGGGGAAAGGAAACACCATATATTTT	CASSPPREGKGNTIYF
TRBJ1-6	-	-	TRBV7-9	TGTGCCAGCAGCTCCGCTACAGGGAACTCACCCCTCCACTTT	CASSSATGNSPLHF
TRBJ1-1	-	-	TRBV5-1	TGCGCCAGCAGCTTAGTCCAGGGAAACACTGAAGCTTTCTTT	CASSLVQGNTEAFF
TRBJ1-4	-	-	TRBV28	TGTGCCAGCAGTCCCTATGGGAGGGTTGAGGATGAAAAACTGTTTTTT	CASSPYGRVEDEKLFF
TRBJ1-3	-	-	TRBV11-2	TGTGCCAGCAGCTCGACAGCCTACTCTGGAAACACCATATATTTT	CASSSTAYSGNTIYF
TRBJ2-1	-	-	TRBV29-1	TGCAGCGTCTCAACTAGCTTCCACAATGAGCAGTTCTTC	CSVSTSFHNEQFF
TRBJ1-1	TRBD1	-	TRBV7-9	TGTGCCAGCAGCTTCGGACAGGGGGCAGGGAACACTGAAGCTTTCTTT	CASSFGQGAGNTEAFF
TRBJ2-6	-	-	TRBV15	TGTGCCACCAGCAGTCCTGAGACAGCCAGCTCTGGGGCCAACGTCCTGACTTTC	CATSSPETASSGANVLTF
TRBJ2-7	-	-	TRBV21-1	TGTGCCAGCAGCAAACCGGTTTTGTACTTC	CASSKPVLYF
TRBJ1-3	-	-	TRBV7-9	TGTGCCAGCAGCCCCCCGCTAGGGGACTCTGGAAACACCATATATTTT	CASSPPLGDSGNTIYF
TRBJ1-5	-	-	TRBV5-1	TGCGCCAGCAGCTTGGACGGTACCTTCGAGAATCGCGGGTCCTACAGCCGGCAGCCCCAGCATTTT	CASSLDGTFENRGSYSRQPQHF
TRBJ2-7	TRBD2	few	TRBV5-1	TGCGCCAGCAGATCGGGCGGGGGGACCTACGAGCAGTACTTC	CASRSGGGTYEQYF
TRBJ1-2	TRBD1	few	TRBV9	TGTGCCAGCAGCGTAGAAGCGGGACAGGCCTATGGCTACACCTTC	CASSVEAGQAYGYTF
TRBJ1-2	TRBD1	-	TRBV19	TGTGCCAGTAGAACAACAGGGACAGGGGGATCTAGCTATGGCTACACCTTC	CASRTTGTGGSSYGYTF
TRBJ2-5	TRBD1	-	TRBV6-6	TGTGCCAGCAGTTACTCGACAGGGTCGAAAGAGACCCAGTACTTC	CASSYSTGSKETQYF
TRBJ1-3	-	-	TRBV27	TGTGCCAGCAGTTTATCTGGGGGCAGAAGTGGAAACACCATATATTTT	CASSLSGGRSGNTIYF
TRBJ1-5	TRBD1	-	TRBV3-1/TRBV3-2	TGTGCCAGCAGCCAGAACAGGGGGACTCTTGGCAATCAGCCCCAGCATTTT	CASSQNRGTLGNQPQHF
TRBJ1-5	-	-	TRBV5-8	TGTGCCAGCAGCTTGCCCAGGGGAAATCAGCCCCAGCATTTT	CASSLPRGNQPQHF